Included here is one T cell receptor (beta chain) sequence, with context. The record originates from a study of control samples from healthy donors and cancer patients. This table comes from immunoSEQ multiplex PCR, and its TCRdb copy is limited to in-frame clones, with some not included. The sample comprises around 200,000 clones, 90% to 95% of which are singletons, and approximately 1.4% rests with the top ten. J lost 2 bases, V lost 6 bases, and 5 bases had no gene match. The CDR3 loop spans 14 amino acids. The germline CDR1 and CDR2 sequences are LNHDA and SQIVND (reference sequence). The gene calls are TRBV19 and TRBJ2-3; 7 bases align to TRBD2. Sequencing was performed on blood. The sequence derives from a woman in her thirties in good health. CDR3 coding DNA: TGTGCCAGTAGCTCGCGGGGGTCCACAGATACGCAGTATTTT. Translation: CASSSRGSTDTQYF.